A selection of T cell receptor beta chains follows, all from one sample in a study of blood T cell repertoires in COVID-19. TCRdb keeps only in-frame clones here, not all; method: immunoSEQ multiplex PCR. The table lists some 190,000 clones, 88% of them singletons. The sample was peripheral blood. Receptors were obtained from a man aged 18 to 29 with active or convalescent COVID-19. Both conserved end residues are part of each CDR3. Fields, in order: clone size, J gene, D gene, V gene, CDR3 DNA, CDR3 protein. The D gene is left open where the match is weak. Clone size is given for some rows only: seen once, a few or many times, or a class if the clone is expanded.

clone_size: -; j_call: TRBJ2-1; d_call: TRBD2; v_call: TRBV19; cdr3_nt: TGTGCCAGTAGTCTAGCGGGAGGGCCTTACAATGAGCAGTTCTTC; cdr3_aa: CASSLAGGPYNEQFF
clone_size: -; j_call: TRBJ1-3; d_call: -; v_call: TRBV19; cdr3_nt: TGTGCCAGTAGTATAAAAATCAGGTTTGGGACTAGCTCTGGAAACACCATATATTTT; cdr3_aa: CASSIKIRFGTSSGNTIYF
clone_size: -; j_call: TRBJ1-1; d_call: -; v_call: TRBV19; cdr3_nt: TGTGCCAGTAGTATAGTAGCGAACACTGAAGCTTTCTTT; cdr3_aa: CASSIVANTEAFF
clone_size: few; j_call: TRBJ1-3; d_call: -; v_call: TRBV29-1; cdr3_nt: TGCAGCGCTCAGGGGTTCTCTGGAAACACCATATATTTT; cdr3_aa: CSAQGFSGNTIYF
clone_size: -; j_call: TRBJ1-1; d_call: -; v_call: TRBV12-3/TRBV12-4; cdr3_nt: TGTGCCAGCAGTACGGAGACGACTGAAGCTTTCTTT; cdr3_aa: CASSTETTEAFF
clone_size: -; j_call: TRBJ1-5; d_call: TRBD1; v_call: TRBV27; cdr3_nt: TGTGCCAGCAGTTTTCCGACAGGGTTTAAGCCCCAGCATTTT; cdr3_aa: CASSFPTGFKPQHF
clone_size: -; j_call: TRBJ2-5; d_call: TRBD1; v_call: TRBV11-2; cdr3_nt: TGTGCCAGCAGCTTAATGGGACAGACCCAAGAGACCCAGTACTTC; cdr3_aa: CASSLMGQTQETQYF
clone_size: -; j_call: TRBJ1-5; d_call: -; v_call: TRBV12-3/TRBV12-4; cdr3_nt: TGTGCCAGCAGTTTGAGGAGCAATCAGCCCCAGCATTTT; cdr3_aa: CASSLRSNQPQHF
clone_size: -; j_call: TRBJ2-3; d_call: -; v_call: TRBV5-1; cdr3_nt: TGCGCCACCCAACAGGGACCGTCTAGCACAGATACGCAGTATTTT; cdr3_aa: CATQQGPSSTDTQYF
clone_size: -; j_call: TRBJ2-5; d_call: TRBD1; v_call: TRBV5-4; cdr3_nt: TGTGCCAGCAGTTCCAACAGGGGTGGAGGCCAAGAGACCCAGTACTTC; cdr3_aa: CASSSNRGGGQETQYF
clone_size: -; j_call: TRBJ1-4; d_call: -; v_call: TRBV3-1/TRBV3-2; cdr3_nt: TGTGCCAGCAGCCAAGATTTCGAGGTGCCGTTTGAAAAACTGTTTTTT; cdr3_aa: CASSQDFEVPFEKLFF
clone_size: -; j_call: TRBJ2-1; d_call: TRBD2; v_call: TRBV27; cdr3_nt: TGTGCCAGCAGTCCTCACCTGACTAGCGGGATCAACAATGAGCAGTTCTTC; cdr3_aa: CASSPHLTSGINNEQFF
clone_size: -; j_call: TRBJ2-5; d_call: TRBD1; v_call: TRBV5-5; cdr3_nt: TGTGCCAGCAGCTACCGGACAGGGGGCATTGAGACCCAGTACTTC; cdr3_aa: CASSYRTGGIETQYF
clone_size: -; j_call: TRBJ2-2; d_call: TRBD2; v_call: TRBV11-2; cdr3_nt: TGTGCCAGCAGCTTTCTGGGCGGGGGTACCGGGGAGCTGTTTTTT; cdr3_aa: CASSFLGGGTGELFF
clone_size: -; j_call: TRBJ1-2; d_call: TRBD1; v_call: TRBV5-4; cdr3_nt: TGTGCCAGCAGCACCCGGGACAGCTATGGCTACACCTTC; cdr3_aa: CASSTRDSYGYTF
clone_size: -; j_call: TRBJ2-7; d_call: TRBD1; v_call: TRBV4-3; cdr3_nt: TGCGCCAGCAGCCAATCGATGGGACAGGGGGCCTACGAGCAGTACTTC; cdr3_aa: CASSQSMGQGAYEQYF
clone_size: once; j_call: TRBJ1-2; d_call: -; v_call: TRBV3-1/TRBV3-2; cdr3_nt: TGTGCCAGCAGCCAACAGGCGGGCGGCTATGGCTACACCTTC; cdr3_aa: CASSQQAGGYGYTF
clone_size: -; j_call: TRBJ2-5; d_call: -; v_call: TRBV5-1; cdr3_nt: TGCGCCAGCAGCTTAGCGCGGATCGGCCAAGAGACCCAGTACTTC; cdr3_aa: CASSLARIGQETQYF
clone_size: -; j_call: TRBJ2-3; d_call: -; v_call: TRBV29-1; cdr3_nt: TGCAGCGTTAGACGGGAAGATACGCAGTATTTT; cdr3_aa: CSVRREDTQYF
clone_size: -; j_call: TRBJ1-2; d_call: -; v_call: TRBV4-2; cdr3_nt: TGTGCCAGCAGCCAAGTCGTCTCGGGATCCTATGGCTACACCTTC; cdr3_aa: CASSQVVSGSYGYTF
clone_size: once; j_call: TRBJ2-5; d_call: -; v_call: TRBV11-1; cdr3_nt: TGTGCCAGCAGCTATGAAGCGGAGAGCCAAGAGACCCAGTACTTC; cdr3_aa: CASSYEAESQETQYF
clone_size: once; j_call: TRBJ2-3; d_call: TRBD2; v_call: TRBV5-1; cdr3_nt: TGCGCCAGCAGCTTGGCGGCTAGCGGGGGGAGCACAGATACGCAGTATTTT; cdr3_aa: CASSLAASGGSTDTQYF
clone_size: -; j_call: TRBJ1-3; d_call: -; v_call: TRBV12-5; cdr3_nt: TGTGCTAGTGGTAGCCACGAGGTCGGAAACACCATATATTTT; cdr3_aa: CASGSHEVGNTIYF
clone_size: -; j_call: TRBJ1-1; d_call: -; v_call: TRBV7-8; cdr3_nt: TGTGCCAGCAGCTTAGACCCGGGTACGACGAACACTGAAGCTTTCTTT; cdr3_aa: CASSLDPGTTNTEAFF
clone_size: -; j_call: TRBJ1-1; d_call: -; v_call: TRBV5-1; cdr3_nt: TGCGCCAGCAGTACAGGGCTAACTAGGAACACTGAAGCTTTCTTT; cdr3_aa: CASSTGLTRNTEAFF
clone_size: -; j_call: TRBJ2-7; d_call: -; v_call: TRBV5-5; cdr3_nt: TGTGCCAGCAGCTTAAAAGGGGGGGCCCCCTACGAGCAGTACTTC; cdr3_aa: CASSLKGGAPYEQYF
clone_size: -; j_call: TRBJ2-3; d_call: TRBD2; v_call: TRBV7-2; cdr3_nt: TGTGCCAGCAGCCCAGGACTAGCGCGCACAGATACGCAGTATTTT; cdr3_aa: CASSPGLARTDTQYF
clone_size: many; j_call: TRBJ2-7; d_call: TRBD2; v_call: TRBV2; cdr3_nt: TGTGCCAGCAGGACTAGCGGGATTATTTACGAGCAGTACTTC; cdr3_aa: CASRTSGIIYEQYF
clone_size: -; j_call: TRBJ2-7; d_call: TRBD1; v_call: TRBV7-9; cdr3_nt: TGTGCCAGCAGCTTAGGCTTAAGGGGGCGCGACGAGCAGTACTTC; cdr3_aa: CASSLGLRGRDEQYF
clone_size: -; j_call: TRBJ1-1; d_call: TRBD1; v_call: TRBV10-2; cdr3_nt: TGCGCCAGCCTCGGGGCAGGGGGTGAGGACACTGAAGCTTTCTTT; cdr3_aa: CASLGAGGEDTEAFF
clone_size: many; j_call: TRBJ1-2; d_call: -; v_call: TRBV11-2; cdr3_nt: TGTGCCAGCAGCTTAGATTCGGGACTTACTTCTCCTACGGGCTACACCTTC; cdr3_aa: CASSLDSGLTSPTGYTF
clone_size: few; j_call: TRBJ1-3; d_call: -; v_call: TRBV19; cdr3_nt: TGTGCCAGTAGTCCCCAAGCAGGAGGGATTGGAAACACCATATATTTT; cdr3_aa: CASSPQAGGIGNTIYF
clone_size: -; j_call: TRBJ1-1; d_call: TRBD1; v_call: TRBV10-2; cdr3_nt: TGCGCCAGCAGTGACCCGACAGGGGGGGAAGCTTTCTTT; cdr3_aa: CASSDPTGGEAFF
clone_size: -; j_call: TRBJ2-7; d_call: -; v_call: TRBV4-2; cdr3_nt: TGTGCCAGCAGCCAAGATCAGGCCAGGGGATCCTACGAGCAGTACTTC; cdr3_aa: CASSQDQARGSYEQYF
clone_size: -; j_call: TRBJ2-5; d_call: -; v_call: TRBV29-1; cdr3_nt: TGCAGCGTAGTCGAGCAAGAGACCCAGTACTTC; cdr3_aa: CSVVEQETQYF
clone_size: once; j_call: TRBJ2-1; d_call: TRBD2; v_call: TRBV15; cdr3_nt: TGTGCCACCAGCAGACCACCGGCGGGGGGCTACAATGAGCAGTTCTTC; cdr3_aa: CATSRPPAGGYNEQFF
clone_size: -; j_call: TRBJ1-6; d_call: -; v_call: TRBV30; cdr3_nt: TGTGCCTGTCCATCCCCGGGACATTCTAATTCACCCCTCCACTTT; cdr3_aa: CACPSPGHSNSPLHF
clone_size: -; j_call: TRBJ1-5; d_call: -; v_call: TRBV19; cdr3_nt: TGTGCCAGTAGTCCAGACAGCCCAAGCAATCAGCCCCAGCATTTT; cdr3_aa: CASSPDSPSNQPQHF
clone_size: once; j_call: TRBJ2-1; d_call: TRBD1; v_call: TRBV19; cdr3_nt: TGTGCCAGTAGTATGAGCGGACAGGGGGGTATTGAGCAGTTCTTC; cdr3_aa: CASSMSGQGGIEQFF
clone_size: once; j_call: TRBJ2-2; d_call: TRBD2; v_call: TRBV5-4; cdr3_nt: TGTGCCAGCAGCCGACTAGCGGGAGGGACCGGGGAGCTGTTTTTT; cdr3_aa: CASSRLAGGTGELFF
clone_size: -; j_call: TRBJ2-1; d_call: TRBD2; v_call: TRBV6-6; cdr3_nt: TGTGCCAGCAGTTATGGGCTAGCGGGGTACAATGAGCAGTTCTTC; cdr3_aa: CASSYGLAGYNEQFF
clone_size: -; j_call: TRBJ2-1; d_call: -; v_call: TRBV19; cdr3_nt: TGTGCCAGTAGTAAACAGTCGCATTACAATGAGCAGTTCTTC; cdr3_aa: CASSKQSHYNEQFF
clone_size: -; j_call: TRBJ2-3; d_call: -; v_call: TRBV7-8; cdr3_nt: TGTGCCAGCAGCTTAGGGAGAAGTAGCGGATTCACAGATACGCAGTATTTT; cdr3_aa: CASSLGRSSGFTDTQYF